These 31 T cell receptor beta chains were all obtained from the same sample, sequenced in a study of technical replicates of blood from a handful of donors. The method was immunoSEQ multiplex PCR; TCRdb's version includes in-frame clones alone and lacks a portion of them. Of around 83,000 clones in the sample, 94% are singletons; the top ten hold 0.39%. Input material: T cells isolated from PBMCs. These receptors all stem from a human donor in good health.

The J gene is TRBJ2-7, the V gene TRBV2, with D possibly TRBD1 on 5 matching bases. This CDR3 region has 15 residues. Trimming removed 7 bases at V and 5 bases at J, with 21 bases between. From germline, CDR1 is SNHLY and CDR2 FYNNEI. The CDR3 DNA reads as TGTGCCAGCACCGCCAGAGTGGCAGGGATTAACGAGCAGTACTTC. Amino acids: CASTARVAGINEQYF.

The J gene is TRBJ1-5, the V gene TRBV4-2; D is uncertain. V lost 1 base and J 6 bases, leaving 4 bases between the germline ends. The V gene's germline CDR1 is LGHNA and CDR2 YNFKEQ. The CDR3 spans 12 residues. The CDR3 DNA sequence: TGTGCCAGCAGCCAAGGAGGTCAGCCCCAGCATTTT. Its protein product is CASSQGGQPQHF.

A single count supports this clone. The V gene is TRBV7-9, the J gene TRBJ2-7; D is unclear. This CDR3 region has 15 residues. Germline V lookup: CDR1 SEHNR, CDR2 FQNEAQ (reference sequence). The ends were cut back, 5 bases at V and 0 bases at J, with 14 bases in the middle. CDR3 sequence: CASSEVSVNSYEQYF. CDR3 sequence (DNA): TGTGCCAGCAGCGAAGTAAGCGTAAACTCCTACGAGCAGTACTTC.

This clone was observed a few times. The chain joins TRBV6-1 to TRBJ1-5, with a possible D match to TRBD1 (5 bases). CDR3 length: 13 residues. V was clipped by 3 bases and J by 4 bases, with 7 bases between them. The germline gives CDR1 MNHNS, CDR2 SASEGT. The chain's CDR3 is CASSDRENQPQHF. The CDR3 DNA sequence: TGTGCCAGCAGTGACAGGGAAAATCAGCCCCAGCATTTT.

By its share, this clone is medium-sized (0.01 to 0.1%). The CDR3 DNA reads TGTGCCAGCAGCGGGGGAGACGGCTACGAGCAGTACTTC. This encodes CASSGGDGYEQYF. The chain employs TRBV27 and TRBJ2-7; a weak D match, TRBD2 (6 bases). Germline V gene sequence: CDR1 MNHEY, CDR2 SMNVEV (reference sequence). Between the trimmed V and J ends, which lost 6 bases and 3 bases, there was a span of 12 bases. This CDR3 has 13 amino acids.

This rearrangement joins TRBV19 to TRBJ2-1; TRBD1 matches at 9 bases. V was pared by 8 bases and J by 5 bases, with 13 bases of the junction left unmatched. This CDR3 comprises 16 residues. Germline V gene data show CDR1 as LNHDA and CDR2 as SQIVND (reference sequence). The CDR3 here is CASQTYRDREHNEQFF. In DNA form, the CDR3 reads TGTGCCAGTCAAACCTACCGGGACAGGGAACACAATGAGCAGTTCTTC.

The chain recombines TRBV7-9 with TRBJ2-6, with a weak D call TRBD1 (5 bases). Trimming stripped 4 bases from V and 1 base from J, with 17 bases between. Germline V gene data show CDR1 as SEHNR and CDR2 as FQNEAQ (reference sequence). CDR3 length: 18 amino acids. The CDR3 reads CASSSPDTPGSGANVLTF. For the CDR3, the DNA is TGTGCCAGCAGCTCGCCCGACACCCCAGGGTCTGGGGCCAACGTCCTGACTTTC. Complete variable domain (other parts from reference TRBV7-9 and TRBJ2-6): DTGVSQNPRHKITKRGQNVTFRCDPISEHNRLYWYRQTLGQGPEFLTYFQNEAQLEKSRLLSDRFSAERPKGSFSTLEIQRTEQGDSAMYLCASSSPDTPGSGANVLTFGAGSRLTVL.

The chain joins TRBV30 to TRBJ1-1, with TRBD1 matching over 7 bases. The CDR3 loop spans 15 amino acids. Germline CDR1 and CDR2: GTSNPN and SVGIG (reference sequence). Germline trimming cut 2 bases from V and 0 bases from J; bases unmatched to any gene: 6. CDR3 sequence: CAWSKQGYMNTEAFF. CDR3 bases: TGTGCCTGGAGTAAACAGGGGTACATGAACACTGAAGCTTTCTTT.

The rearrangement joins TRBV5-1 to TRBJ2-1, with D uncertain. Germline assignment: CDR1 SGHRS and CDR2 YFSETQ. The CDR3 loop spans 14 amino acids. Trimming took off 7 bases at V and 9 bases at J, with 20 bases between the two ends. CDR3 nucleotide sequence: TGCGCCAGCGGTCGTCATGATGGCTTCCGTGAGCAGTTCTTC. Protein: CASGRHDGFREQFF.

The rearrangement links TRBV7-9 to TRBJ2-5; 8 positions match TRBD2. Germline trimming cut 4 bases from V and 4 bases from J; bases unmatched to any gene: 8. The CDR3 consists of 15 residues. Germline CDR1 is SEHNR and CDR2 is FQNEAQ (reference sequence). The CDR3: CASSSHDREGETQYF. The CDR3 DNA is TGTGCCAGCAGCTCACACGACCGGGAGGGAGAGACCCAGTACTTC.

In this sample, this clone turned up once. The chain employs TRBV28 and TRBJ1-2, with TRBD1 as a possible D gene (6 bases). From germline, CDR1 is MDHEN and CDR2 SYDVKM. There are 11 residues in the CDR3. V was pared by 11 bases and J by 8 bases, with 15 bases between. The CDR3 here is CAARWGLGYTF. Written as DNA, the CDR3 is TGTGCCGCCCGATGGGGGCTGGGCTACACCTTC.

The chain is built from TRBV4-3 and TRBJ1-2; TRBD1 is a possible D gene (6 bases). V shed 3 bases and J shed 0 bases, with 11 bases lying between them. Germline V gene lookup returns CDR1 LGHNA and CDR2 YSLEER. The CDR3 is made up of 15 amino acids. For the CDR3, the DNA is TGCGCCAGCAGCCAGACCAGGGGCGCTAACTATGGCTACACCTTC. Its translation: CASSQTRGANYGYTF.

The V gene is TRBV4-1, the J gene TRBJ2-3; 12 nucleotides match TRBD2. CDR3 length equals 15 residues. The V and J ends lost 5 bases and 7 bases, in that order; junction bases with no gene match: 7. Per germline, CDR1 MGHRA and CDR2 YSYEKL. CDR3 amino acids: CASSTTSGSANTQYF. The CDR3 nucleotides read TGCGCCAGCAGCACGACTAGCGGGAGTGCAAATACGCAGTATTTT.

The rearrangement joins TRBV30 to TRBJ2-2, with a weak D call TRBD1 (6 bases). Looked up from germline, CDR1 is GTSNPN and CDR2 is SVGIG (reference sequence). The V and J ends lost 4 bases and 7 bases respectively, with 16 bases between them. The CDR3 runs to 14 residues. The CDR3 DNA reads TGTGCCTGGATCAGGGGCCATGGAGGCGGGGAGCTGTTTTTT. As protein: CAWIRGHGGGELFF.

The V gene is TRBV2, the J gene TRBJ1-1, with D tentatively TRBD1 (5 bases). The CDR3 sequence is 12 residues long. Per the germline V gene, CDR1 is SNHLY and CDR2 is FYNNEI. The V and J ends lost 10 bases and 2 bases respectively, with 11 bases between them. CDR3 in DNA: TGTGCCACCGGACAAGTTAACACTGAAGCTTTCTTT. Translated, it gives CATGQVNTEAFF.

CDR3 residues: CASSMSTGSETQYF. The CDR3 nucleotides read TGTGCCAGCAGCATGTCGACAGGGTCAGAGACCCAGTACTTC. This sequence joins TRBV9 and TRBJ2-5, with 7 positions matching TRBD1. From germline, CDR1 is SGDLS and CDR2 YYNGEE. V gave up 4 bases and J gave up 4 bases; unmatched junction bases: 7. This CDR3 is 14 amino acids long.

The chain couples TRBV27 to TRBJ2-1; 7 nucleotides align to TRBD1. CDR1 MNHEY and CDR2 SMNVEV come from the germline V gene (reference sequence). Trimming removed 5 bases from V and 3 bases from J; junction bases left unmatched: 7. The CDR3 is 15 residues long. This CDR3 is CASSDRDSRYNEQFF. In nucleotides, the CDR3 is TGTGCCAGCAGTGACCGGGACAGCCGCTACAATGAGCAGTTCTTC.

The chain is built from TRBV6-5 and TRBJ1-1, with a weak D call TRBD1 (5 bases). The CDR3 consists of 12 residues. Germline V lookup: CDR1 MNHEY, CDR2 SVGAGI. V was trimmed by 8 bases and J by 4 bases, leaving 11 bases between them. CDR3 bases: TGTGCCAGCCAAAGGGGTCCCACTGAAGCTTTCTTT. Amino acid sequence: CASQRGPTEAFF.

The chain couples TRBV13 to TRBJ2-1; a possible D gene is TRBD2 (5 bases). The ends were cut back, 7 bases at V and 10 bases at J, with 17 bases in the middle. Per the germline V gene, CDR1 is PRHDT and CDR2 is FYEKMQ (reference sequence). This CDR3 comprises 13 residues. DNA for the CDR3: TGTGCCAGCACAATGGACTCCTCCCCGGAGCAGTTCTTC. It specifies CASTMDSSPEQFF.

This chain joins TRBV29-1 and TRBJ1-1; 7 nucleotides align to TRBD1. The junction had 8 bases not matched to a gene; V was cut back by 7 bases and J by 3 bases. The length of the CDR3 is 13 residues. The germline CDR1 and CDR2 sequences are SQVTM and ANQGSEA. The CDR3 reads CSARQGKDTEAFF. For the CDR3, the DNA is TGCAGCGCAAGACAGGGTAAGGACACTGAAGCTTTCTTT.

Comments on this clone: The sample contains more than one DNA sequence encoding this CDR3. The rearrangement uses TRBV27 and TRBJ2-2; unclear D gene. This CDR3 is built from 13 residues. The ends were cut back, 5 bases at V and 3 bases at J, with 7 bases in the middle. The germline gives CDR1 MNHEY, CDR2 SMNVEV (reference sequence). The CDR3: CASSILYTGELFF. The CDR3, as DNA: TGTGCCAGCAGTATCCTATACACCGGGGAGCTGTTTTTT.

This chain links TRBV27 with TRBJ2-7, with a weak D call TRBD2 (5 bases). The CDR3 is 14 amino acids. Germline CDR1 and CDR2: MNHEY and SMNVEV (reference sequence). Trimming pared 2 bases from V and 6 bases from J, leaving 14 bases between. The CDR3 is CASSLAGVGGEQYF. The DNA for the CDR3 is TGTGCCAGCAGTTTAGCCGGGGTAGGTGGCGAGCAGTACTTC.

The V gene is TRBV13, the J gene TRBJ2-7; 7 bases are a match to TRBD2. The CDR3 is made up of 16 amino acids. Trimming took 1 base from V and 3 from J; bases not matched to a gene: 9. Germline loops: CDR1 PRHDT, CDR2 FYEKMQ (reference sequence). The CDR3 here is CASSLDSGLGFYEQYF. The CDR3 bases are TGTGCCAGCAGCTTAGATAGCGGACTAGGATTCTACGAGCAGTACTTC.

The V call is TRBV5-6, the J call TRBJ2-7; D gene uncertain. V lost 0 bases and J lost 0, with 7 bases in between. The CDR3 length is 14 residues. Germline CDR1 is SGHDT and CDR2 is YYEEEE. CDR3 amino acids: CASSLGQNSYEQYF. As DNA, the CDR3 is TGTGCCAGCAGCTTGGGACAAAACTCCTACGAGCAGTACTTC. Filled out from reference TRBV5-6 and TRBJ2-7, the complete variable domain reads DAGVTQSPTHLIKTRGQQVTLRCSPKSGHDTVSWYQQALGQGPQFIFQYYEEEERQRGNFPDRFSGHQFPNYSSELNVNALLLGDSALYLCASSLGQNSYEQYFGPGTRLTVT.

This chain links TRBV25-1 with TRBJ2-7; the D gene is possibly TRBD1 (6 bases). The CDR3 loop spans 14 amino acids. Germline V gene lookup returns CDR1 MGHDK and CDR2 SYGVNS. Trimming took 5 bases from V and 0 from J, leaving 11 bases between them. CDR3 nucleotides: TGTGCCAGCAGTATCACAGGGTTCTCCTACGAGCAGTACTTC. Amino acids: CASSITGFSYEQYF.

V gene TRBV7-3 combines with J gene TRBJ2-1; tentative D call: TRBD1 (5 bases). CDR1 is SGHTA and CDR2 is FQGTGA in the germline V gene. Trimming left V 1 base short and J 10 bases short, with 14 bases between. The CDR3 is made up of 14 amino acids. CDR3 DNA: TGTGCCAGCAGCTTAAACTCAGGGCGTACCGAGCAGTTCTTC. It is translated as CASSLNSGRTEQFF.

This chain uses TRBV5-4 with TRBJ1-1, with TRBD1 matching over 8 bases. The CDR3 has 15 amino acids. J gave up 6 bases and V 4 bases, and 11 bases lay outside the gene matches. Germline CDR1 is SGHNT and CDR2 is YYREEE (reference sequence). The CDR3 sequence: CASSLRTGGRAEAFF. The CDR3 DNA reads TGTGCCAGCAGCCTCCGAACAGGGGGTAGAGCTGAAGCTTTCTTT.

The rearrangement joins TRBV27 to TRBJ2-3; D is uncertain. V dropped 1 base and J dropped 1 base, with 6 bases sitting between them. This CDR3 has 14 residues. CDR1 and CDR2 from the germline V gene are MNHEY and SMNVEV (reference sequence). The CDR3 loop reads CASSLLAGTDTQYF. CDR3 DNA sequence: TGTGCCAGCAGTTTATTGGCAGGCACAGATACGCAGTATTTT.

The chain employs TRBV13 and TRBJ1-2; D is unclear. Per germline, CDR1 PRHDT and CDR2 FYEKMQ (reference sequence). The germline V and J ends were trimmed by 2 bases and 4 bases, with 14 bases remaining between them. The CDR3 spans 15 residues. Written as DNA, the CDR3 is TGTGCCAGCAGCTTATATAACCGTGATAGCTATGGCTACACCTTC. The encoded protein is CASSLYNRDSYGYTF.

J is TRBJ1-5 and V is TRBV27, with 8 bases matching TRBD1. Trimming at V came to 4 bases and at J to 7 bases, leaving 6 bases not matched to a gene. The CDR3 covers 14 residues. Germline V gene lookup returns CDR1 MNHEY and CDR2 SMNVEV (reference sequence). CDR3 nucleotide sequence: TGTGCCAGCAGTTGGACAGGGTCAGGGCAGCCCCAGCATTTT. Translated, it gives CASSWTGSGQPQHF.

This chain uses TRBV6-5 with TRBJ1-2, with TRBD1 identical over 11 bases. CDR1 MNHEY and CDR2 SVGAGI come from the germline V gene. Trimming took 2 bases from V and 4 from J; bases not matched to a gene: 3. The CDR3 is 15 amino acids. The CDR3 coding sequence is TGTGCCAGCAGTTACCAGGGACAGGGGGGCTATGGCTACACCTTC. It yields the protein CASSYQGQGGYGYTF.